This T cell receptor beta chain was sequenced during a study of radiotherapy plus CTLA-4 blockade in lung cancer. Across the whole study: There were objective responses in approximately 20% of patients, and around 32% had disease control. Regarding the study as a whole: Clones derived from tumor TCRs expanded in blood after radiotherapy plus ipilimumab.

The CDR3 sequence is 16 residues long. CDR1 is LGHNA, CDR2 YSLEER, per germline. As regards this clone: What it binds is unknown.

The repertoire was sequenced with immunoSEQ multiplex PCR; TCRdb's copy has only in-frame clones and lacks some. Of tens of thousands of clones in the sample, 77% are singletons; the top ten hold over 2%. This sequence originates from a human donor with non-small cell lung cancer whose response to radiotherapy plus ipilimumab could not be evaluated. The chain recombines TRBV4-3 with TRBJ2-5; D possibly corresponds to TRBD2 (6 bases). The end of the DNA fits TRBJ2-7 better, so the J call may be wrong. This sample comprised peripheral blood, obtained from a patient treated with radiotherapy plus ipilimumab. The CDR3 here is CASSQRRDFRPYEQYF. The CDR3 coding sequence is TGCGCCAGCAGCCAACGACGGGACTTCAGACCTTACGAGCAGTACTTC.